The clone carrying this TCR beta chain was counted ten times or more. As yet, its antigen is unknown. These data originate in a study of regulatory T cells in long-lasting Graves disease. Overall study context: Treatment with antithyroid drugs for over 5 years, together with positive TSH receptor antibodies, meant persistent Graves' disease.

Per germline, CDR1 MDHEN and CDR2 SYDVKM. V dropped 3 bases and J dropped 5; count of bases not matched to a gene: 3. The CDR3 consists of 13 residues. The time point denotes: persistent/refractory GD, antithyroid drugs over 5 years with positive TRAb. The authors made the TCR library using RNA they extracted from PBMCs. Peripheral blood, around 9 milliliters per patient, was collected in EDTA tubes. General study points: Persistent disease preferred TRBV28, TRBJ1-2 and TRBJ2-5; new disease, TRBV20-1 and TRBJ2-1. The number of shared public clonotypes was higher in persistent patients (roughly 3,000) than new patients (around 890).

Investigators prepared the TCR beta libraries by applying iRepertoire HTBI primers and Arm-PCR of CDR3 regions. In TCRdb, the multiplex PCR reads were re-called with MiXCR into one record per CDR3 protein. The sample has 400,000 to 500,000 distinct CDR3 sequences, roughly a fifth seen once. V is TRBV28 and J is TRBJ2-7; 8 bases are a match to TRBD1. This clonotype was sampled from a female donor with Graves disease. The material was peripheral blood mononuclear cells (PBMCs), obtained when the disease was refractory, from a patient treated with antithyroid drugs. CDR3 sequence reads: CASSLGQVHEQYF. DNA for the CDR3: TGTGCCAGCAGTTTGGGACAGGTCCACGAGCAGTACTTC.